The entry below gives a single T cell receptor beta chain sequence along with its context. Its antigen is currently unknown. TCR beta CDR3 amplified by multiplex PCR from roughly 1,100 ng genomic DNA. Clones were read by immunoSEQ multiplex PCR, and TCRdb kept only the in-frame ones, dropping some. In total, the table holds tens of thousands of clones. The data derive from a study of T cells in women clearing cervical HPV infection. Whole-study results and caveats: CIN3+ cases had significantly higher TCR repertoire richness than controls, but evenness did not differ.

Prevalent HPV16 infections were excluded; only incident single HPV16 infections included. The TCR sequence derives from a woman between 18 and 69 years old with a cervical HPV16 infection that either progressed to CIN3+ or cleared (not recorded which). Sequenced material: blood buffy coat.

The sequenced part of the CDR3 DNA is TGCGCCAGCAGCTTGGTAGGGGGCAATCAGCCC. It codes for CASSLVGGNQP. From start to end, the CDR3 is CASSLVGGNQPQHF. The gene calls are TRBV5-1 and TRBJ1-5, with D tentatively TRBD1 (5 bases). The sequenced fragment ends 3 residues before the CDR3 boundary, so the rest is inferred from the germline J gene. Germline-derived CDR1 and CDR2 are SGHRS and YFSETQ. The CDR3 totals 14 residues. Trimming stripped 0 bases from V and 2 bases from J, with 6 bases between.